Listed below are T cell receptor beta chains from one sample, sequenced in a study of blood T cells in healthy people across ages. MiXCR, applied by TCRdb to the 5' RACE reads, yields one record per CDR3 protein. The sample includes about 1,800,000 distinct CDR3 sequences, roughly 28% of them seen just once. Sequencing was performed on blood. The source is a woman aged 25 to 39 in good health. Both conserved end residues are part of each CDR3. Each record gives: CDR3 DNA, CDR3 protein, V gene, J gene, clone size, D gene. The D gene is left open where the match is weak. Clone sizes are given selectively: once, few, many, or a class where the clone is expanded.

CDR3 DNA: TGCGCCAGCAGCTTGGCGGGGGGTCCGCGGCTTGAGCAGTTCTTC
CDR3 protein: CASSLAGGPRLEQFF
V gene: TRBV5-1
J gene: TRBJ2-1
clone size: many
D gene: TRBD2

CDR3 DNA: TGCAGCGTTGGCCTCGCCGTTACTGGGGCCAACGTCCTGACTTTC
CDR3 protein: CSVGLAVTGANVLTF
V gene: TRBV29-1
J gene: TRBJ2-6
clone size: few
D gene: -

CDR3 DNA: TGCGCCAGCAGCTTGTCAGCGGGGGGCCCTGCAGATACGCAGTATTTT
CDR3 protein: CASSLSAGGPADTQYF
V gene: TRBV27
J gene: TRBJ2-3
clone size: few
D gene: TRBD2

CDR3 DNA: TGCGCCAGCAGCTTGGCCGGGACAGCCTTCTATGGCTACACCTTC
CDR3 protein: CASSLAGTAFYGYTF
V gene: TRBV5-1
J gene: TRBJ1-2
clone size: -
D gene: TRBD1

CDR3 DNA: TGTGCCACCAGCAGAGTTGGGGGGGCCCGGAACATTCAGTACTTC
CDR3 protein: CATSRVGGARNIQYF
V gene: TRBV15
J gene: TRBJ2-4
clone size: -
D gene: -

CDR3 DNA: TGCAGCGTTTCGGGGCGTAACGTAAGGGATGAGCAGTTCTTC
CDR3 protein: CSVSGRNVRDEQFF
V gene: TRBV29-1
J gene: TRBJ2-1
clone size: few
D gene: -

CDR3 DNA: TGTGCCTGGAGTGTGAATGTAGCCTACGAGCAGTACTTC
CDR3 protein: CAWSVNVAYEQYF
V gene: TRBV30
J gene: TRBJ2-7
clone size: -
D gene: -

CDR3 DNA: TGTGCCAGCAGCACCGGACTAGCGGGAGGCGGTAATGAGCAGTTCTTC
CDR3 protein: CASSTGLAGGGNEQFF
V gene: TRBV7-2
J gene: TRBJ2-1
clone size: many
D gene: TRBD2

CDR3 DNA: TGTGCCAGCTCACTTGACAACTACGTGCAGTACTTC
CDR3 protein: CASSLDNYVQYF
V gene: TRBV18
J gene: TRBJ2-7
clone size: -
D gene: -

CDR3 DNA: TGCGGGTCCTGGACAGGGGGAGGTGAAGCTTTCTTT
CDR3 protein: CGSWTGGGEAFF
V gene: TRBV12-5
J gene: TRBJ1-1
clone size: -
D gene: TRBD1

CDR3 DNA: TGCAGCGGACAGGGCTACAACTACACCTTC
CDR3 protein: CSGQGYNYTF
V gene: TRBV29-1
J gene: TRBJ1-2
clone size: few
D gene: TRBD1

CDR3 DNA: TGCAGTGCTAGGATTGGGGACAGAAACTATGGCTACACCTTC
CDR3 protein: CSARIGDRNYGYTF
V gene: TRBV20-1
J gene: TRBJ1-2
clone size: few
D gene: TRBD1

CDR3 DNA: TGTGCCAGCTCACGACCCGGGACAGGGGAGTCACCCCTCCACTTT
CDR3 protein: CASSRPGTGESPLHF
V gene: TRBV18
J gene: TRBJ1-6
clone size: -
D gene: TRBD1

CDR3 DNA: TGTGCCAGCAGCCCATGGGCATCTCGTTATGGCTACACCTTC
CDR3 protein: CASSPWASRYGYTF
V gene: TRBV14
J gene: TRBJ1-2
clone size: few
D gene: -

CDR3 DNA: TGTGCTAGTGGCTCGGGATTCACTAGGGAGCAGTACTTC
CDR3 protein: CASGSGFTREQYF
V gene: TRBV12-5
J gene: TRBJ2-7
clone size: -
D gene: -

CDR3 DNA: TGCGCCAGCAGCCTAATGACTCGTGATGGCTACACCTTC
CDR3 protein: CASSLMTRDGYTF
V gene: TRBV5-1
J gene: TRBJ1-2
clone size: -
D gene: -

CDR3 DNA: TGTGCTGGTGGCTTTTCCTATGACGGGGGGGCCAATGAGCAGTTCTTC
CDR3 protein: CAGGFSYDGGANEQFF
V gene: TRBV12-5
J gene: TRBJ2-1
clone size: -
D gene: TRBD2

CDR3 DNA: TGCAGTGCTGAAACAGGAATAGCTAACTATGGCTACACCTTC
CDR3 protein: CSAETGIANYGYTF
V gene: TRBV20-1
J gene: TRBJ1-2
clone size: many
D gene: -

CDR3 DNA: TGTGCCAGCAGTTTAACAGGCACAGATACGCAGTTTTTT
CDR3 protein: CASSLTGTDTQFF
V gene: TRBV28
J gene: TRBJ1-4
clone size: -
D gene: -

CDR3 DNA: TGCAGTGCCCGGGACCCAAGCAAAGGGGGTGGCTACACCTTC
CDR3 protein: CSARDPSKGGGYTF
V gene: TRBV20-1
J gene: TRBJ1-2
clone size: once
D gene: -

CDR3 DNA: TGTGCCAGCAGCCAAGATCGGAGCAGCAATGAGCAGTTCTTC
CDR3 protein: CASSQDRSSNEQFF
V gene: TRBV4-2
J gene: TRBJ2-1
clone size: -
D gene: -

CDR3 DNA: TGCGCCAGCAGCCAAGCTTCGGGGGGGCCTAAAGAGACCCAGTACTTC
CDR3 protein: CASSQASGGPKETQYF
V gene: TRBV4-1
J gene: TRBJ2-5
clone size: few
D gene: TRBD2

CDR3 DNA: TGTGCCAGCAGCCAAGATTGTGGCGTATCCAATCAGCCCCAGCATTTT
CDR3 protein: CASSQDCGVSNQPQHF
V gene: TRBV3-1
J gene: TRBJ1-5
clone size: -
D gene: -

CDR3 DNA: TGTGCCAGCATCAAAGGTGGGACGGGTTACACTGAAGCTTTCTTT
CDR3 protein: CASIKGGTGYTEAFF
V gene: TRBV6-2/TRBV6-3
J gene: TRBJ1-1
clone size: -
D gene: -

CDR3 DNA: TGCAGCGTTGCGGAGGGGGGCTACGAGCAGTACTTC
CDR3 protein: CSVAEGGYEQYF
V gene: TRBV29-1
J gene: TRBJ2-7
clone size: many
D gene: -

CDR3 DNA: TGTGCCAGCTCACCAGACCCGGGATTCACCTATGGCTACACCTTC
CDR3 protein: CASSPDPGFTYGYTF
V gene: TRBV18
J gene: TRBJ1-2
clone size: -
D gene: -

CDR3 DNA: TGTGCCAGCAGCTTAGGAGTCGGATCAGATACGCAGTATTTT
CDR3 protein: CASSLGVGSDTQYF
V gene: TRBV7-2
J gene: TRBJ2-3
clone size: many
D gene: -

CDR3 DNA: TGTGCCAGCAGTTCAAACGCCTTGAGCACTGAAGCTTTCTTT
CDR3 protein: CASSSNALSTEAFF
V gene: TRBV6-5
J gene: TRBJ1-1
clone size: -
D gene: -

CDR3 DNA: TGCAGCGTTGTGTCTTCCCTTTACAATGAGCAGTTCTTC
CDR3 protein: CSVVSSLYNEQFF
V gene: TRBV29-1
J gene: TRBJ2-1
clone size: few
D gene: -

CDR3 DNA: TGCAGCGTTGCTAACGCGGTGGACTACGAGCAGTACTTC
CDR3 protein: CSVANAVDYEQYF
V gene: TRBV29-1
J gene: TRBJ2-7
clone size: -
D gene: -